The clone carrying this T cell receptor beta chain was seen repeatedly, ten times or more. Its target is not known. The record originates from a study of early T cells in non-severe SARS-CoV-2 infection. Broader study findings: Anti-spike CD8 responses were favored in VDJdb matching, and private and CD4 specificities were missed.

There are 15 residues in the CDR3. V lost 3 bases to trimming and J lost 3 bases; unmatched junction nucleotides: 3. Germline CDR1 and CDR2: MNHNS and SASEGT. A single record per CDR3 protein comes from TCRdb applying MiXCR to the 5' RACE reads. Of 57,000 or so distinct CDR3 sequences listed, about 5.6% were seen once; the top ten hold 6.8%. The sequencing input was whole blood. The sequence was obtained from an adult who was a healthcare worker with PCR-confirmed SARS-CoV-2 infection or an uninfected control (not recorded which). The rearrangement joins TRBV6-1 to TRBJ2-1, with TRBD1 matching over 9 bases. For the CDR3, the DNA is TGTGCCAGCAGTGAGGGGACAGGGAACTACAATGAGCAGTTCTTC. Translating it yields CASSEGTGNYNEQFF.